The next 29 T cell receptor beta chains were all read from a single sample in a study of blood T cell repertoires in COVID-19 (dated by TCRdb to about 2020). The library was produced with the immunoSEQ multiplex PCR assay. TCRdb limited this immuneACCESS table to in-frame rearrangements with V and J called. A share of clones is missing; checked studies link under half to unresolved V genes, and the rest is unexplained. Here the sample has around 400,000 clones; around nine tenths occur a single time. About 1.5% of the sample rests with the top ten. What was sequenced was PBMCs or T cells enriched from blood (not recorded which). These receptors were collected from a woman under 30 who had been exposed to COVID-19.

The CDR3 sequence: CASSLSGSSDNEQFF. CDR3 nucleotide sequence: TGTGCCAGCAGCTTATCGGGGTCCTCGGACAATGAGCAGTTCTTC. J is TRBJ2-1 and V is TRBV7-3; a weak D match, TRBD2 (5 bases). CDR1 and CDR2 from the germline V gene are SGHTA and FQGTGA. The CDR3 is made up of 15 amino acids. V was pared by 2 bases and J by 5 bases, with 13 bases between.

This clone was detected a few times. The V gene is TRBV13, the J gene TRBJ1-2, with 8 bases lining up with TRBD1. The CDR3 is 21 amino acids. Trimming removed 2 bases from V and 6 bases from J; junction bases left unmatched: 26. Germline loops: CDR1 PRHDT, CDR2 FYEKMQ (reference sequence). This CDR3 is CASSLLSWVEPGTGEEDGYTF. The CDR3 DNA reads TGTGCCAGCAGCTTATTGAGTTGGGTAGAGCCCGGGACAGGAGAGGAGGATGGCTACACCTTC.

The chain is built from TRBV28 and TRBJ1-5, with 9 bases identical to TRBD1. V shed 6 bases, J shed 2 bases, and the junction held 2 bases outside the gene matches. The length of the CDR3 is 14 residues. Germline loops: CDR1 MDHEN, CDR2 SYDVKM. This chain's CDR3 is CASRRDRGNQPQHF. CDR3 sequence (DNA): TGTGCCAGCAGACGGGACAGGGGCAATCAGCCCCAGCATTTT. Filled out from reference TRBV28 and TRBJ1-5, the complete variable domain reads DVKVTQSSRYLVKRTGEKVFLECVQDMDHENMFWYRQDPGLGLRLIYFSYDVKMKEKGDIPEGYSVSREKKERFSLILESASTNQTSMYLCASRRDRGNQPQHFGDGTRLSIL.

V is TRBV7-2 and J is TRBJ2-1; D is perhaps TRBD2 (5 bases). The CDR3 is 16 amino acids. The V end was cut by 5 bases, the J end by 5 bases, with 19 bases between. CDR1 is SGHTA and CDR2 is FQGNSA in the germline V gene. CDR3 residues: CASSPPLGTLDNEQFF. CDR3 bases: TGTGCCAGCAGCCCCCCACTAGGAACCTTAGACAATGAGCAGTTCTTC.

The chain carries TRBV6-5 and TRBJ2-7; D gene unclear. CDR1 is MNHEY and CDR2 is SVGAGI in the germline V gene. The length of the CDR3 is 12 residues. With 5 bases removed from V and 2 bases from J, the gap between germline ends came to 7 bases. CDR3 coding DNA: TGTGCCAGCAGTATAGCTACCTACGAGCAGTACTTC. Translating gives CASSIATYEQYF.

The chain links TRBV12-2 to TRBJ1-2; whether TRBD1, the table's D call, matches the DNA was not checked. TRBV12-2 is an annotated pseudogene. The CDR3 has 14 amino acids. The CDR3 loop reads CATRAPTEKGGYTF. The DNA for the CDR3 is TGTGCAACTCGAGCTCCGACAGAGAAAGGTGGCTACACCTTC.

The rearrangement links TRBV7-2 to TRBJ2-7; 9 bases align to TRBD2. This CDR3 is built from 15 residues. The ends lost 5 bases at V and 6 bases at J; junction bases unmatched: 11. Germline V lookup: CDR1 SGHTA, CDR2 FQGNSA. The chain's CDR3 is CASSARGGGAVEQYF. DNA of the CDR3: TGTGCCAGCAGCGCACGGGGCGGGGGGGCTGTCGAGCAGTACTTC.

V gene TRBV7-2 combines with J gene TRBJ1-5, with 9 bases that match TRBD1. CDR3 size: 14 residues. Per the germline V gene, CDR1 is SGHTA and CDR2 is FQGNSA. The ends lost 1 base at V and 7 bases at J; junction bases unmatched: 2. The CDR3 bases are TGTGCCAGCAGCTTAGGGGACAGGGTACAGCCCCAGCATTTT. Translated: CASSLGDRVQPQHF.

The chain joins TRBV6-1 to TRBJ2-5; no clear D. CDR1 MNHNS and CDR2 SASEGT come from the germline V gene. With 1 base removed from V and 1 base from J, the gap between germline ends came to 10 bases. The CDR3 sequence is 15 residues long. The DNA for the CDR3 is TGTGCCAGCAGTGAAGATTGGAGCTTCCAAGAGACCCAGTACTTC. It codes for CASSEDWSFQETQYF.

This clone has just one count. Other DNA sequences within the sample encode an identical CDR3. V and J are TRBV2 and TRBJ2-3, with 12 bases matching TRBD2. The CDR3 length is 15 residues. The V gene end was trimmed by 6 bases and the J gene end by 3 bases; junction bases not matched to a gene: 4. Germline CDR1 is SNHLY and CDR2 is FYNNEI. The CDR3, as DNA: TGTGCCAGCAGACAACTAGCGGGGGGAACAGATACGCAGTATTTT. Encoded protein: CASRQLAGGTDTQYF.

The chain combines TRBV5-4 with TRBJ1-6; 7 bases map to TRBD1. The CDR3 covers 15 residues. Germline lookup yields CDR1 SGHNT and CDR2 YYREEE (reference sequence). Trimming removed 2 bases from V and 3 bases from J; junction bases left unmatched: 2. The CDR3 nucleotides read TGTGCCAGCAGCTTTGGGACAGACTATAATTCACCCCTCCACTTT. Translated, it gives CASSFGTDYNSPLHF.

CDR3 sequence (DNA): TGTGCCAGCAGCAACTGGAGACTAGCGGTTTCCTACGAGCAGTACTTC. This translates into CASSNWRLAVSYEQYF. The rearrangement joins TRBV6-2 or TRBV6-3 to TRBJ2-7; 9 bases line up with TRBD2. CDR1 MNHEY and CDR2 SVGEGT come from the germline V gene. Trimming cost V 6 bases and J 1 base; bases outside gene matches: 10. The CDR3 consists of 16 residues.

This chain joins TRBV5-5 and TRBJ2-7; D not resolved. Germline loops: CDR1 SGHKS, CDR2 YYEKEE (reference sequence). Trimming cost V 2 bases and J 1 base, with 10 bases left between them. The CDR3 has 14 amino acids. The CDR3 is CASSLLGASYEQYF. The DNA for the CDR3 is TGTGCCAGCAGCTTATTAGGAGCGTCCTACGAGCAGTACTTC.

The CDR3 DNA sequence: TGTGCCAGCAGCTTGGTTCAGCGGCACGACACTGAAGCTTTCTTT. Its protein is CASSLVQRHDTEAFF. V is TRBV5-6 and J is TRBJ1-1; D gene unclear. The CDR3 totals 15 residues. CDR1 and CDR2 from the germline V gene are SGHDT and YYEEEE. V lost 0 bases, J lost 3 bases, and 12 bases lay in between.

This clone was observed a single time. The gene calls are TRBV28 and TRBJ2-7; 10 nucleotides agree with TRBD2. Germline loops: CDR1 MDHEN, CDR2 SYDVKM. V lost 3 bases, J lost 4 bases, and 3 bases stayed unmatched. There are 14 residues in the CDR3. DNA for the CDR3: TGTGCCAGCAGTTTCGGGACTAGCGAATACGAGCAGTACTTC. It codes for CASSFGTSEYEQYF.

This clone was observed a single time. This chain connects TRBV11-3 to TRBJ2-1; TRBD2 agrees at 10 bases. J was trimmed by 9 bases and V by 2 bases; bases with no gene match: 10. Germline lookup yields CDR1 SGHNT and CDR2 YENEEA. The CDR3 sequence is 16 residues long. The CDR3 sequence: CASSLRSSGGIGEQFF. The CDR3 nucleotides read TGTGCCAGCAGCTTACGCTCTAGCGGGGGTATCGGTGAGCAGTTCTTC. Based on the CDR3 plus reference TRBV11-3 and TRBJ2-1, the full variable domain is EAGVVQSPRYKIIEKKQPVAFWCNPISGHNTLYWYLQNLGQGPELLIRYENEEAVDDSQLPKDRFSAERLKGVDSTLKIQPAELGDSAVYLCASSLRSSGGIGEQFFGPGTRLTVL.

CDR3: CASSGPRTGLYEQYF. The CDR3 region has the DNA TGTGCCAGCAGCGGACCTAGGACAGGTCTCTACGAGCAGTACTTC. The chain is built from TRBV28 and TRBJ2-7, with 7 bases identical to TRBD1. Germline CDR1 reads MDHEN; CDR2 reads SYDVKM. J was trimmed by 3 bases and V by 6 bases; bases with no gene match: 11. CDR3 length: 15 residues.

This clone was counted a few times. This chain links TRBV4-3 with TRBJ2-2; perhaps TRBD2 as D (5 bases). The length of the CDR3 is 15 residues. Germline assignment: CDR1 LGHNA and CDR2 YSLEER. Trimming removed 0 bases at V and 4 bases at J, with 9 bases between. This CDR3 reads CASSQDEGPTGELFF. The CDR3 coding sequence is TGCGCCAGCAGCCAAGACGAGGGCCCCACCGGGGAGCTGTTTTTT.

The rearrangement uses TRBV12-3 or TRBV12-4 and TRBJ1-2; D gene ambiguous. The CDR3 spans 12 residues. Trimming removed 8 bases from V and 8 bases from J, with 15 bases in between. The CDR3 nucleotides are TGTGCCAGCTCGCAGACCCTAGCGGGCTACACCTTC. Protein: CASSQTLAGYTF.

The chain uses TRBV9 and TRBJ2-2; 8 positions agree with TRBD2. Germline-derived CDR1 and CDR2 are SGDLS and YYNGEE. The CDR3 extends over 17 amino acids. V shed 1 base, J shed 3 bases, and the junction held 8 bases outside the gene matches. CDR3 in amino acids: CASSVSRAGAHTGELFF. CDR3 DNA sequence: TGTGCCAGCAGCGTATCGCGAGCGGGGGCCCACACCGGGGAGCTGTTTTTT.

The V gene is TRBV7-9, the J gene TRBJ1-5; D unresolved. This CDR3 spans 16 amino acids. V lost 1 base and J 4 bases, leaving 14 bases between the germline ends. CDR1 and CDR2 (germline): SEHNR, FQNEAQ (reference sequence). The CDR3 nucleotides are TGTGCCAGCAGCTTAGTTGGTCCGGGTAAGAATCAGCCCCAGCATTTT. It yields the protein CASSLVGPGKNQPQHF.

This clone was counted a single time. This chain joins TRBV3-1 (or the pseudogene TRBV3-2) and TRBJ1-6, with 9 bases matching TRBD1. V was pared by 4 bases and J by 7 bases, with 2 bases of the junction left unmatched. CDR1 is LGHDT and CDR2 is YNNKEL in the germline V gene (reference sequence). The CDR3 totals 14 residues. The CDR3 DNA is TGTGCCAGCAGCCGGGACAGGGTGAATTCACCCCTCCACTTT. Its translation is CASSRDRVNSPLHF.

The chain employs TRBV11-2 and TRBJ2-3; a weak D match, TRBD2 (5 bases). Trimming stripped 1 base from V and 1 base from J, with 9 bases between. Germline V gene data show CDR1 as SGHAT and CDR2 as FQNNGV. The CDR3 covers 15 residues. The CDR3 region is CASSLVYGGTDTQYF. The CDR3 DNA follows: TGTGCCAGCAGCTTAGTGTACGGGGGCACAGATACGCAGTATTTT. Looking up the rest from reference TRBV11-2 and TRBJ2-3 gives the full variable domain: EAGVAQSPRYKIIEKRQSVAFWCNPISGHATLYWYQQILGQGPKLLIQFQNNGVVDDSQLPKDRFSAERLKGVDSTLKIQPAKLEDSAVYLCASSLVYGGTDTQYFGPGTRLTVL.

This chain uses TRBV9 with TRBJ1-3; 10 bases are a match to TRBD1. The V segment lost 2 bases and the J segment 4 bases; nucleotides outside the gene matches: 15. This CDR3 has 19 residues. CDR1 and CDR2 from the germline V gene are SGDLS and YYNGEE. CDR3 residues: CASSVDSGTGAQSGNTIYF. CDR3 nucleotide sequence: TGTGCCAGCAGCGTCGACTCCGGGACAGGGGCGCAATCAGGAAACACCATATATTTT.

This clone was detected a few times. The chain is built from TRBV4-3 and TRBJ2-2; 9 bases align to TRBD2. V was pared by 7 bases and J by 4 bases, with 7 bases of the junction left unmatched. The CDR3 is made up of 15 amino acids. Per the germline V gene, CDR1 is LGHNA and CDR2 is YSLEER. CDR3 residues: CASTPGTSFTGELFF. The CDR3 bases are TGCGCCAGCACTCCCGGGACTAGCTTCACCGGGGAGCTGTTTTTT.

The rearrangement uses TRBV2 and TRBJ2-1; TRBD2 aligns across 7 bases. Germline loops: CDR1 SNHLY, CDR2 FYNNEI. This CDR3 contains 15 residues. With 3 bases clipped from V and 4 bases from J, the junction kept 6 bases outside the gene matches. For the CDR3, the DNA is TGTGCCAGCAGTGATACGGGAGGAGGATACAATGAGCAGTTCTTC. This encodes CASSDTGGGYNEQFF.

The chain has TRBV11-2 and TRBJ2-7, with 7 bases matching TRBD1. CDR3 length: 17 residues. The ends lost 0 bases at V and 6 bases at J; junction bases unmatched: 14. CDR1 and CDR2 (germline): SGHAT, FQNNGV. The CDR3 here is CASSLELRQGSRCEQYF. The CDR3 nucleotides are TGTGCCAGCAGCTTAGAGCTCCGACAGGGCTCTCGATGCGAGCAGTACTTC.

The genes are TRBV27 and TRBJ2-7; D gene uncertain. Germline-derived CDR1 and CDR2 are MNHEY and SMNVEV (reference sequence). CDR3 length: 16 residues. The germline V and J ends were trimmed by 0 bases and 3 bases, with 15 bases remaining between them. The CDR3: CASSLSGEKVVYEQYF. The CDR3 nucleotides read TGTGCCAGCAGTTTATCTGGAGAGAAAGTAGTCTACGAGCAGTACTTC.

The DNA of the CDR3 is TGTGCCAGCAGTTATACAGGGTGGGAAAAACTGTTTTTT. Encoded protein: CASSYTGWEKLFF. The V call is TRBV6-5, the J call TRBJ1-4; D perhaps matches TRBD1 (6 bases). This CDR3 region has 13 residues. CDR1 is MNHEY and CDR2 is SVGAGI in the germline V gene. V gave up 3 bases and J gave up 8 bases, with 10 bases separating them.